The 5 T cell receptor beta chains listed next were all sequenced from one sample in a study of control samples from healthy donors and cancer patients (dated by TCRdb to 2018 to 2020). Library preparation used the immunoSEQ multiplex PCR assay. Sourced from immuneACCESS, this table was stored by TCRdb with only in-frame sequences that have V and J called. A share of the clones is absent; for the studies checked, an unresolved V gene accounts for under half, and the remainder has no known explanation. Recorded for this sample are 95,000 to 150,000 clones; roughly 84% of them occurred a single time. Around 8.7% of the sample is held by the ten biggest clonotypes. Sequenced sample: blood. The receptors originated from a middle-aged man in good health.

This clone was observed once. The chain links TRBV2 to TRBJ2-5; D is perhaps TRBD2 (7 bases). Germline loops: CDR1 SNHLY, CDR2 FYNNEI. The CDR3 runs 13 residues. Trimming left V 6 bases short and J 5 bases short, with 13 bases between. CDR3 in amino acids: CASRGGRGETQYF. The CDR3 DNA reads as TGTGCCAGCAGGGGGGGGCGCGGGGAGACCCAGTACTTC.

V is TRBV5-1 and J is TRBJ2-7; no clear D gene. V shed 4 bases and J shed 4 bases, with 12 bases lying between them. CDR3 length equals 13 residues. CDR1 and CDR2 (germline): SGHRS, YFSETQ. DNA for the CDR3: TGCGCCAGCAGCCCCGAGGCACTGTACGAGCAGTACTTC. Translating it yields CASSPEALYEQYF.

J is TRBJ2-1 and V is TRBV3-1 (or the pseudogene TRBV3-2); D is perhaps TRBD1 or TRBD2 (6 bases each). This CDR3 has 15 amino acids. From germline, CDR1 is LGHDT and CDR2 YNNKEL (reference sequence). V was trimmed by 0 bases and J by 5 bases, leaving 11 bases between them. CDR3 residues: CASSQDGGVDNEQFF. DNA of the CDR3: TGTGCCAGCAGCCAAGACGGGGGCGTCGACAATGAGCAGTTCTTC.

The CDR3 loop reads CASSPNGLATDTQYF. CDR3 nucleotides: TGTGCCAGCTCACCAAACGGACTCGCGACAGATACGCAGTATTTT. The chain recombines TRBV18 with TRBJ2-3, with D possibly matching TRBD2 (5 bases). Germline V gene lookup returns CDR1 KGHSH and CDR2 LQKENI. V dropped 2 bases and J dropped 3 bases, with 12 bases sitting between them. The CDR3 sequence is 15 residues long. Full variable domain (missing parts from reference TRBV18 and TRBJ2-3): NAGVMQNPRHLVRRRGQEARLRCSPMKGHSHVYWYRQLPEEGLKFMVYLQKENIIDESGMPKERFSAEFPKEGPSILRIQQVVRGDSAAYFCASSPNGLATDTQYFGPGTRLTVL.

The J gene is TRBJ1-2, the V gene TRBV6-6; D unclear. The germline V gene has CDR1 MNHNY and CDR2 SVGAGI (reference sequence). Trimming removed 5 bases from V and 7 bases from J, with 20 bases in between. This CDR3 has 15 amino acids. CDR3 sequence: CASSKGRAIPGGYTF. In DNA form, the CDR3 reads TGTGCCAGCAGTAAGGGCAGAGCAATCCCAGGTGGCTACACCTTC.